These 22 T cell receptor beta chains came from one sample sequenced in a study of cytomegalovirus exposure and HLA in healthy donors. PCR used 60 Vbeta primers and 13 Jbeta primers. Clones were read by immunoSEQ multiplex PCR, and TCRdb kept only the in-frame ones, dropping some. The sample carries 110,000 or so clones, more than 70% recorded once. Sequenced sample: PBMCs. All receptors come from a man aged 30-40 years in good health and CMV-seronegative.

This clone was counted many times. In nucleotides, the CDR3 is TGTGCCAGCACGGGAGAAAGGGGAAACACCATATATTTT. Translation: CASTGERGNTIYF. The rearrangement uses TRBV28 and TRBJ1-3; unclear D gene. With 7 bases removed from V and 4 bases from J, the gap between germline ends came to 11 bases. The germline gives CDR1 MDHEN, CDR2 SYDVKM. CDR3 length: 13 residues.

This clone was picked up one time. The CDR3 reads CASSLSGLAGYNEQFF. The CDR3 nucleotides are TGTGCCAGCAGCTTAAGTGGACTAGCGGGCTACAATGAGCAGTTCTTC. The chain links TRBV7-3 to TRBJ2-1; TRBD2 aligns across 11 bases. V shed 1 base and J 3 bases; nucleotides not matched to a gene: 2. The CDR3 is 16 residues long. CDR1 and CDR2 from the germline V gene are SGHTA and FQGTGA.

DNA for the CDR3: TGTGCCAGCAGCTCCTCCCTAGCGGGGGGTCACACAGATACGCAGTATTTT. Translating gives CASSSSLAGGHTDTQYF. The rearrangement uses TRBV7-8 and TRBJ2-3, with TRBD2 identical over 11 bases. The CDR3 length is 17 residues. The ends lost 4 bases at V and 2 bases at J; junction bases unmatched: 8. The germline gives CDR1 SGHVS, CDR2 FQNEAQ.

The J gene is TRBJ1-5, the V gene TRBV6-1, with a tentative D call TRBD1 (6 bases). This CDR3 is 15 amino acids long. Germline V gene sequence: CDR1 MNHNS, CDR2 SASEGT. V was cut by 7 bases and J by 0 bases, with 13 bases left in between. CDR3 DNA sequence: TGTGCCAGCAACAACAGGGATTATAGCAATCAGCCCCAGCATTTT. Protein sequence: CASNNRDYSNQPQHF.

The chain uses TRBV30 and TRBJ1-3; unclear D gene. The germline V and J ends were trimmed by 2 bases and 4 bases, with 6 bases remaining between them. Germline lookup yields CDR1 GTSNPN and CDR2 SVGIG (reference sequence). The CDR3 runs 12 residues. In nucleotides, the CDR3 is TGTGCCTGGAGTCCCTCCGGAAACACCATATATTTT. Translated, it gives CAWSPSGNTIYF. Supplemented by reference TRBV30 and TRBJ1-3, the full variable domain reads SQTIHQWPATLVQPVGSPLSLECTVEGTSNPNLYWYRQAAGRGLQLLFYSVGIGQISSEVPQNLSASRPQDRQFILSSKKLLLSDSGFYLCAWSPSGNTIYFGEGSWLTVV.

The chain employs TRBV18 and TRBJ2-3, with D perhaps matching TRBD2 (6 bases). This CDR3 is built from 15 residues. CDR1 KGHSH and CDR2 LQKENI come from the germline V gene. V dropped 3 bases and J dropped 2 bases, with 12 bases sitting between them. CDR3 nucleotide sequence: TGTGCCAGCTCACCGCCTAGCGACCTCACAGATACGCAGTATTTT. Translated, it gives CASSPPSDLTDTQYF.

This chain connects TRBV7-2 to TRBJ2-7; TRBD2 matches at 8 bases. The germline gives CDR1 SGHTA, CDR2 FQGNSA. CDR3 length: 16 amino acids. V lost 5 bases, J lost 0 bases, and 9 bases stayed unmatched. CDR3 in amino acids: CASSPGGPLISYEQYF. The CDR3 nucleotides read TGTGCCAGCAGCCCGGGGGGGCCCCTTATCTCCTACGAGCAGTACTTC. Drawing the rest from reference TRBV7-2 and TRBJ2-7, the complete variable domain is GAGVSQSPSNKVTEKGKDVELRCDPISGHTALYWYRQSLGQGLEFLIYFQGNSAPDKSGLPSDRFSAERTGGSVSTLTIQRTQQEDSAVYLCASSPGGPLISYEQYFGPGTRLTVT.

J is TRBJ1-5 and V is TRBV25-1; possible D gene TRBD1, 6 bases. V dropped 6 bases and J dropped 2 bases, with 11 bases sitting between them. The CDR3 runs 14 residues. In germline, CDR1 is MGHDK, CDR2 SYGVNS. CDR3 in DNA: TGTGCCAGCAGCAAAGGGGGGGGCAATCAGCCCCAGCATTTT. This codes for CASSKGGGNQPQHF.

Only a few counts were recorded for this clone. V and J are TRBV19 and TRBJ2-3, with D possibly matching TRBD1 (6 bases). Trimming left V 5 bases short and J 1 base short, with 10 bases between. Germline CDR1 and CDR2: LNHDA and SQIVND (reference sequence). The CDR3 runs 14 residues. The CDR3 reads CASSQGYRTDTQYF. The CDR3, as DNA: TGTGCCAGTAGTCAGGGGTACCGCACAGATACGCAGTATTTT.

CDR3 coding DNA: TGCGCCAGCAGCTTAGGAAACAGGGCCCCGAACACTGAAGCTTTCTTT. It yields the protein CASSLGNRAPNTEAFF. The gene calls are TRBV5-1 and TRBJ1-1; TRBD1 might be the D (6 bases). The CDR3 totals 16 residues. Trimming removed 2 bases at V and 1 base at J, with 15 bases between. Germline values: CDR1 SGHRS, CDR2 YFSETQ. Using reference TRBV5-1 and TRBJ1-1 for the parts outside the CDR3, the full variable domain is KAGVTQTPRYLIKTRGQQVTLSCSPISGHRSVSWYQQTPGQGLQFLFEYFSETQRNKGNFPGRFSGRQFSNSRSEMNVSTLELGDSALYLCASSLGNRAPNTEAFFGQGTRLTVV.

The rearrangement links TRBV9 to TRBJ2-1; 13 bases are shared with TRBD2. This CDR3 has 17 residues. V trimming: 4 bases; J trimming: 2 bases; junction bases outside the gene matches: 6. Germline values: CDR1 SGDLS, CDR2 YYNGEE. For the CDR3, the DNA is TGTGCCAGCAGCCCCAGACTAGCGGGGGGAACCTACAATGAGCAGTTCTTC. Residues: CASSPRLAGGTYNEQFF. The complete variable domain, with remaining parts taken from reference TRBV9 and TRBJ2-1, reads DSGVTQTPKHLITATGQRVTLRCSPRSGDLSVYWYQQSLDQGLQFLIQYYNGEERAKGNILERFSAQQFPDLHSELNLSSLELGDSALYFCASSPRLAGGTYNEQFFGPGTRLTVL.

This clone was recorded a few times. The chain joins TRBV7-2 to TRBJ2-1; D is perhaps TRBD2 (6 bases). The CDR3 consists of 16 residues. CDR1 is SGHTA and CDR2 is FQGNSA in the germline V gene. The V end lost 1 base, the J end lost 3 bases, and 13 bases lay between the germline ends. CDR3 in amino acids: CASSLVWGGNYNEQFF. The CDR3 nucleotides read TGTGCCAGCAGCTTAGTGTGGGGCGGGAACTACAATGAGCAGTTCTTC.

V gene TRBV15 combines with J gene TRBJ1-3; D perhaps matches TRBD1 (5 bases). Per the germline V gene, CDR1 is LNHNV and CDR2 is YYDKDF (reference sequence). The CDR3 consists of 15 residues. The germline V and J ends were trimmed by 0 bases and 4 bases, with 10 bases remaining between them. CDR3: CATSREMTEGNTIYF. DNA for the CDR3: TGTGCCACCAGCAGAGAAATGACAGAAGGAAACACCATATATTTT.

This clone was picked up one time. The chain's CDR3 is CASGLPIQVRNTEAFF. The DNA for the CDR3 is TGTGCTAGTGGTTTGCCAATACAGGTCCGCAACACTGAAGCTTTCTTT. The chain has TRBV12-5 and TRBJ1-1, with a possible D match to TRBD1 (5 bases). This CDR3 is 16 amino acids long. Germline V CDR1 and CDR2: LGHNT, FRNRAP. Deletions cut 2 bases from V and 2 bases from J, with 15 bases between.

This clone has just one count. V and J are TRBV28 and TRBJ1-5, with 11 bases aligning to TRBD1. This CDR3 has 14 residues. Germline loops: CDR1 MDHEN, CDR2 SYDVKM. Trimming removed 6 bases from V and 7 bases from J; junction bases left unmatched: 5. The CDR3 nucleotides read TGTGCCAGCAGGGTCGGGGACAGGGGGCAGCCCCAGCATTTT. Residues: CASRVGDRGQPQHF. The whole variable domain, filled in from reference TRBV28 and TRBJ1-5, reads DVKVTQSSRYLVKRTGEKVFLECVQDMDHENMFWYRQDPGLGLRLIYFSYDVKMKEKGDIPEGYSVSREKKERFSLILESASTNQTSMYLCASRVGDRGQPQHFGDGTRLSIL.

The V and J genes are TRBV7-6 and TRBJ2-1; TRBD2 is a possible D gene (6 bases). V was shortened by 1 base and J by 2 bases, with 12 bases between the two germline ends. The length of the CDR3 is 16 residues. Germline-derived CDR1 and CDR2 are SGHVS and FNYEAQ. The CDR3 bases are TGTGCCAGCAGCTTAGTTGGAGGGACCCCCTACAATGAGCAGTTCTTC. This translates into CASSLVGGTPYNEQFF.

J is TRBJ1-3 and V is TRBV7-6, with D unclear. Deletions cut 2 bases from V and 1 base from J, with 9 bases between. This CDR3 spans 15 amino acids. The germline gives CDR1 SGHVS, CDR2 FNYEAQ. The CDR3 spells CASSLQAGSGNTIYF. DNA of the CDR3: TGTGCCAGCAGCTTACAGGCGGGGTCTGGAAACACCATATATTTT.

The chain recombines TRBV5-8 with TRBJ2-7; TRBD1 agrees at 12 bases. Looked up from germline, CDR1 is SGHTS and CDR2 is YDEGEE. The CDR3 has 14 amino acids. V dropped 4 bases and J dropped 6; count of bases not matched to a gene: 5. The CDR3 nucleotides read TGTGCCAGCAGCGCCGGGACAGGGGGCTTCGAGCAGTACTTC. Amino acids: CASSAGTGGFEQYF.

The V and J genes are TRBV5-1 and TRBJ2-5; 7 bases are shared with TRBD1. Matching the DNA end better, TRBJ2-7 makes the J call doubtful. This CDR3 has 13 amino acids. Germline CDR1 is SGHRS and CDR2 is YFSETQ. The CDR3 sequence is CASSTDRPYEQYF. The DNA of the CDR3 is TGCGCCAGCAGCACGGACAGGCCCTACGAGCAGTACTTC.

This chain connects TRBV6-5 to TRBJ2-1; D is unresolved. Germline V gene sequence: CDR1 MNHEY, CDR2 SVGAGI. The V end was cut by 6 bases, the J end by 5 bases, with 5 bases between. CDR3 length: 11 residues. For the CDR3, the DNA is TGTGCCAGCAGACTTAACAATGAGCAGTTCTTC. Amino acid sequence: CASRLNNEQFF.

This sequence joins TRBV6-1 and TRBJ1-1; a weak D match, TRBD1 (5 bases). The CDR3 has 15 amino acids. Trimming took off 5 bases at V and 0 bases at J, with 13 bases between the two ends. Per germline, CDR1 MNHNS and CDR2 SASEGT. CDR3 protein: CASSSRQRMNTEAFF. DNA for the CDR3: TGTGCCAGCAGTTCCCGACAGAGAATGAACACTGAAGCTTTCTTT.

The V and J genes are TRBV7-3 and TRBJ2-2; 10 positions match TRBD1. The CDR3 covers 17 residues. Germline V gives CDR1 SGHTA, CDR2 FQGTGA. Trimming cost V 5 bases and J 4 bases; bases outside gene matches: 10. The CDR3 here is CASSPLLTGGATGELFF. The CDR3 DNA sequence: TGTGCCAGCAGCCCCCTATTGACAGGGGGCGCCACCGGGGAGCTGTTTTTT.